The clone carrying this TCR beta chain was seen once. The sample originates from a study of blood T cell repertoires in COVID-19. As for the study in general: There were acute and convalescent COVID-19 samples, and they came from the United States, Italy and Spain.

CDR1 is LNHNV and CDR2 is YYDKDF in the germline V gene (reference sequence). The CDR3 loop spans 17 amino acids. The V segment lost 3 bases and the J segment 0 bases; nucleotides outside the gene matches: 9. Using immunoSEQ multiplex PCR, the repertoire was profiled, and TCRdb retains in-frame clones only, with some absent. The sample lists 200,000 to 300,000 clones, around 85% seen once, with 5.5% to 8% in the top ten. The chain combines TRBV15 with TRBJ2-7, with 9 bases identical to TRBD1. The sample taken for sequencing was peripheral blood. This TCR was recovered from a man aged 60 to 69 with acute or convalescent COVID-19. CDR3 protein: CATSRVRPGQGSYEQYF. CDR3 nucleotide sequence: TGTGCCACCAGCAGGGTGCGACCGGGACAGGGCTCCTACGAGCAGTACTTC.